What follows are 18 T cell receptor beta chains derived from one specimen sequenced in a study of patients with pleural tuberculosis. TCRdb re-derived calls from the reads in MiXCR, one entry per CDR3 protein. The repertoire includes some 29,000 distinct CDR3 sequences, about 20% of them detected once, and approximately 3.7% sits in the top ten. Material for sequencing was peripheral blood. Source of these receptors: a human donor with pleural tuberculosis.

This clonotype was recorded many times. This rearrangement joins TRBV20-1 to TRBJ1-5; 8 bases map to TRBD1. This CDR3 region has 14 residues. Germline CDR1 and CDR2: DFQATT and SNEGSKA (reference sequence). J was trimmed by 7 bases and V by 1 base; bases with no gene match: 6. The DNA for the CDR3 is TGCAGTGCTAGAGTCGGACAGGGAGGACAGCCCCAGCATTTT. Its protein product is CSARVGQGGQPQHF.

This clonotype was recorded a few times. The chain has TRBV28 and TRBJ1-1, with D tentatively TRBD1 (6 bases). Trimming shortened V by 6 bases and J by 3 bases, and 14 bases separated the two germline ends. CDR3 size: 14 residues. Per germline, CDR1 MDHEN and CDR2 SYDVKM. The CDR3 region has the DNA TGTGCCAGCAGAGGGGACAAGGTGGACACTGAAGCTTTCTTT. Its protein product is CASRGDKVDTEAFF. Using reference TRBV28 and TRBJ1-1 for the parts outside the CDR3, the full variable domain is DVKVTQSSRYLVKRTGEKVFLECVQDMDHENMFWYRQDPGLGLRLIYFSYDVKMKEKGDIPEGYSVSREKKERFSLILESASTNQTSMYLCASRGDKVDTEAFFGQGTRLTVV.

Of note for this clonotype: This may stem from a read error, because a much larger clone lies one nucleotide away. The CDR3 sequence is CASSSEADYGYTF. CDR3 in DNA: TGCGCCAGCAGCTCGGAAGCTGACTATGGCTACACCTTC. The rearrangement joins TRBV5-1 to TRBJ1-2; unclear D gene. V was cut by 3 bases and J by 3 bases, with 9 bases left in between. CDR1 is SGHRS, CDR2 YFSETQ, per germline. The CDR3 loop spans 13 amino acids.

This clonotype was seen repeatedly, ten times or more. The V and J genes are TRBV29-1 and TRBJ1-3; no reliable D call. CDR1 and CDR2 (germline): SQVTM, ANQGSEA. This CDR3 spans 12 amino acids. Deletions cut 7 bases from V and 0 bases from J, with 7 bases between. The CDR3 loop is CSALRSGNTIYF. As DNA, the CDR3 is TGCAGCGCTCTCCGCTCTGGAAACACCATATATTTT.

Ten or more counts support this clonotype. The chain employs TRBV2 and TRBJ1-1, with a tentative D call TRBD1 (5 bases). Trimming took 2 bases from V and 2 from J, leaving 12 bases between them. The germline V gene encodes CDR1 SNHLY and CDR2 FYNNEI. This CDR3 comprises 15 residues. The CDR3 loop reads CASSEWTLRNTEAFF. CDR3 in DNA: TGTGCCAGCAGTGAATGGACATTAAGAAACACTGAAGCTTTCTTT.

The chain couples TRBV2 to TRBJ1-1, with D perhaps matching TRBD1 (5 bases). The germline V and J ends were trimmed by 8 bases and 2 bases, with 15 bases remaining between them. The CDR3 is 14 residues long. Germline V gives CDR1 SNHLY, CDR2 FYNNEI. DNA for the CDR3: TGTGCCAGCCGCCTGGTCGGGGGAAACACTGAAGCTTTCTTT. Encoded protein: CASRLVGGNTEAFF.

This clonotype was seen ten or more times. This chain connects TRBV4-1 to TRBJ2-1; D is perhaps TRBD1 or TRBD2 (5 bases each). This CDR3 has 16 residues. Germline-derived CDR1 and CDR2 are MGHRA and YSYEKL. V lost 0 bases, J lost 8 bases, and 17 bases lay in between. The CDR3 sequence is CASSQEGRVLGDEQFF. As DNA, the CDR3 is TGCGCCAGCAGCCAAGAGGGCAGGGTCCTCGGGGATGAGCAGTTCTTC.

Only one count was recorded for this clonotype. The germline gene is not matched at one end of the junction; a read error may be the cause. The chain is built from TRBV6-4 and TRBJ1-1; D gene uncertain. CDR3 length: 13 residues. CDR1 and CDR2 (germline): MRHNA, SNTAGT. The chain's CDR3 is CTSSERMNTEAFF. In DNA, the CDR3 is TGTACCAGCAGTGAAAGGATGAACACTGAAGCTTTCTTC.

This clonotype has at least ten counts. The chain combines TRBV6-2 or TRBV6-3 with TRBJ2-2, with unresolved D. Germline V CDR1 and CDR2: MNHEY, SVGEGT. There are 14 residues in the CDR3. V was pared by 4 bases and J by 7 bases, with 13 bases between. CDR3 region: CASSWGLLGGELFF. For the CDR3, the DNA is TGTGCCAGCAGTTGGGGTCTCCTGGGCGGGGAGCTGTTTTTT.

In its sample, this clonotype was seen many times. A read error may explain this, as a much larger clone is one base away. The V and J genes are TRBV6-1 and TRBJ1-5, with TRBD1 matching 8 bases. V gave up 6 bases and J gave up 3 bases; unmatched junction bases: 4. In germline, CDR1 is MNHNS, CDR2 SASEGT. The CDR3 spans 14 residues. This CDR3 is CASRPDRDNQPQHF. DNA for the CDR3: TGTGCCAGCAGACCGGACAGGGACAATCAGCCCCAGCATTTT.

With respect to this clonotype: A much larger clone sits a single nucleotide away, making a read error possible. The final CDR3 position lacks the conserved phenylalanine or tryptophan, pointing to a likely read error. The rearrangement uses TRBV7-9 and TRBJ2-3, with TRBD1 matching over 10 bases. The germline V gene encodes CDR1 SEHNR and CDR2 FQNEAQ (reference sequence). The CDR3 length is 22 residues. V dropped 4 bases and J dropped 5; count of bases not matched to a gene: 27. The CDR3 loop reads CASSSPEGAGQGSLPRGDTQYL. For the CDR3, the DNA is TGTGCCAGCAGCTCCCCCGAGGGGGCGGGACAGGGGTCCTTGCCCCGGGGAGATACGCAGTATCTT.

At least ten counts were recorded for this clonotype. CDR3 residues: CASSPIIADTYEQYF. The CDR3 DNA sequence: TGTGCCAGCTCACCTATAATAGCGGACACCTACGAGCAGTACTTC. The V call is TRBV18, the J call TRBJ2-7; the D gene is possibly TRBD2 (6 bases). CDR1 is KGHSH, CDR2 LQKENI, per germline. V gave up 3 bases and J gave up 2 bases, with 14 bases separating them. The CDR3 sequence is 15 residues long.

By its share, this clonotype is medium-sized. V gene TRBV28 combines with J gene TRBJ1-5; D unclear. The CDR3 is 12 residues long. Germline V lookup: CDR1 MDHEN, CDR2 SYDVKM. Trimming removed 7 bases from V and 3 bases from J, with 7 bases in between. The chain's CDR3 is CASTYINQPQHF. CDR3 nucleotides: TGTGCCAGCACTTATATCAATCAGCCCCAGCATTTT.

Ten or more counts support this clonotype. This chain links TRBV6-1 with TRBJ2-7; 15 nucleotides match TRBD2. CDR1 is MNHNS, CDR2 SASEGT, per germline. The CDR3 loop spans 15 amino acids. Trimming took 6 bases from V and 3 from J; bases not matched to a gene: 3. CDR3 DNA: TGTGCCAGCAGCGCGGGACTAGCGGGAGGCTACGAGCAGTACTTC. This codes for CASSAGLAGGYEQYF.

At least ten counts were recorded for this clonotype. The rearrangement joins TRBV7-2 to TRBJ1-5; D gene ambiguous. CDR3 length: 13 amino acids. Germline values: CDR1 SGHTA, CDR2 FQGNSA. The ends were cut back, 5 bases at V and 2 bases at J, with 7 bases in the middle. CDR3 sequence: CASSLGRNQPQHF. The DNA for the CDR3 is TGTGCCAGCAGCCTCGGTCGCAATCAGCCCCAGCATTTT.

Worth noting for this clonotype: The junction shows a germline mismatch at one end, possibly a read error. The chain employs TRBV6-2 or TRBV6-3 and TRBJ2-5; D remains unclear. The length of the CDR3 is 12 residues. Per germline, CDR1 MNHEY and CDR2 SVGEGT. The CDR3 sequence is CVSSPPAKTQYF. The CDR3 region has the DNA TGTGTCAGCAGTCCTCCGGCTAAGACCCAGTACTTC.

This clonotype was seen more than once but under ten times. Germline is not matched at one junction end, which may reflect a read error. V and J are TRBV19 and TRBJ2-1; D is ambiguous. This CDR3 region has 13 residues. Germline V gene sequence: CDR1 LNHDA, CDR2 SQIVND (reference sequence). The chain's CDR3 is CSSIKLGNNEQFF. CDR3 nucleotide sequence: TGTTCCAGTATTAAGTTAGGCAACAATGAGCAGTTCTTC.

This clonotype was observed many times. The chain couples TRBV5-1 to TRBJ2-3, with TRBD2 as a possible D gene (6 bases). Germline V lookup: CDR1 SGHRS, CDR2 YFSETQ. The CDR3 consists of 13 residues. V was clipped by 5 bases and J by 3 bases, with 10 bases between them. The CDR3 DNA sequence: TGCGCCAGCAGGGGGGACTTAACAGATACGCAGTATTTT. It codes for CASRGDLTDTQYF.